The rows below give T cell receptor beta chains drawn from one sample of a study of regulatory dendritic cells for organ transplantation. The assay was immunoSEQ multiplex PCR, and TCRdb's table has in-frame clones only and misses some. Found here are under 40,000 clones, around 90% of them singletons; the top ten hold around 0.11%. Sequenced sample: naive CD8+ T cells from blood. These receptor sequences come from a human donor in good health. The CDR3 runs from the conserved cysteine through the conserved F or W. D genes are given only for firm matches. Only part of the rows carry a size: once, few, many, or a class if the clone is expanded.

V	size	J	D	CDR3	DNA
TRBV9	NA	TRBJ2-2	TRBD2	CASSVGLAGVYTGELFF	TGTGCCAGCAGCGTCGGACTAGCGGGAGTATACACCGGGGAGCTGTTTTTT
TRBV27	NA	TRBJ2-1	NA	CASSLGSGYEQFF	TGTGCCAGCAGTTTAGGTTCGGGGTATGAGCAGTTCTTC
TRBV29-1	NA	TRBJ2-7	NA	CSVEDPNAGISYEQYF	TGCAGCGTTGAAGATCCAAATGCGGGGATCAGCTACGAGCAGTACTTC
TRBV9	once	TRBJ2-2	NA	CASSVGDNTGELFF	TGTGCCAGCAGCGTAGGGGACAACACCGGGGAGCTGTTTTTT
TRBV19	NA	TRBJ2-3	NA	CASSMLVKDTQYF	TGTGCCAGTAGTATGCTAGTAAAAGATACGCAGTATTTT
TRBV11-2	once	TRBJ1-5	NA	CASSLLYNQPQHF	TGTGCCAGCAGCTTACTCTATAATCAGCCCCAGCATTTT
TRBV27	NA	TRBJ1-6	NA	CASLPLFGSVNSPLHF	TGTGCCAGCCTCCCTCTGTTTGGGTCAGTAAATTCACCCCTCCACTTT
TRBV4-1	NA	TRBJ2-1	NA	CASSQGGGFYNEQFF	TGCGCCAGCAGCCAAGGGGGGGGCTTTTACAATGAGCAGTTCTTC
TRBV9	once	TRBJ2-1	TRBD1	CASSVGATGLSNEQFF	TGTGCCAGCAGCGTAGGGGCGACAGGGTTGTCCAATGAGCAGTTCTTC
TRBV10-2	NA	TRBJ2-3	TRBD2	CASRNGLAEILTSTDTQYF	TGCGCCAGCAGGAACGGACTAGCGGAGATCCTGACTAGCACAGATACGCAGTATTTT
TRBV4-3	NA	TRBJ2-7	TRBD1	CASSQGTGAVYEQYF	TGCGCCAGCAGCCAAGGGACAGGGGCGGTCTACGAGCAGTACTTC
TRBV5-1	NA	TRBJ2-3	TRBD2	CASTPRLAATDTQYF	TGCGCCAGCACTCCAAGACTAGCGGCCACAGATACGCAGTATTTT
TRBV5-4	NA	TRBJ1-4	NA	CASSLSFNEKLFF	TGTGCCAGCAGCTTGTCTTTTAATGAAAAACTGTTTTTT
TRBV28	NA	TRBJ2-3	TRBD2	CASSTGDYFPTQYF	TGTGCCAGCAGTACTGGGGACTACTTCCCTACGCAGTATTTT
TRBV7-9	NA	TRBJ2-7	NA	CASSLDSGYALYEQYF	TGTGCCAGCAGCTTAGACTCAGGTTATGCCCTCTACGAGCAGTACTTC
TRBV4-1	NA	TRBJ1-1	NA	CASSYGTRAFF	TGCGCCAGCAGCTACGGGACACGAGCTTTCTTT
TRBV5-3	NA	TRBJ2-7	TRBD1	CARSPRPGTDLYEQYF	TGTGCCAGAAGCCCGAGGCCCGGGACAGACCTCTACGAGCAGTACTTC
TRBV4-1	few	TRBJ2-3	TRBD2	CASSPGGAGGLTDTQYF	TGCGCCAGCAGCCCCGGGGGAGCGGGGGGTCTGACAGATACGCAGTATTTT
TRBV28	NA	TRBJ2-7	NA	CASRPKAGRDEQYF	TGTGCCAGCAGACCTAAGGCGGGCAGGGATGAGCAGTACTTC
TRBV28	once	TRBJ1-4	NA	CASNELTPTTNEKLFF	TGTGCCAGCAATGAACTGACACCCACAACTAATGAAAAACTGTTTTTT
TRBV7-2	NA	TRBJ2-1	NA	CASSFNNEQFF	TGTGCCAGCAGCTTTAACAATGAGCAGTTCTTC